This record concerns one TCR beta chain sequence. These data originate in a study of CD8 T cells in Susac syndrome. A quantity of roughly 0.5 to 1 ug RNA underwent reverse transcription using random hexamers. By means of immunoSEQ multiplex PCR, TCR beta CDR3 spanning 54 Vbeta and 13 Jbeta underwent amplification. TCRdb passed the immunoSEQ multiplex PCR reads through MiXCR, listing each CDR3 protein once. The sample shows 95,000 to 150,000 distinct CDR3 sequences, approximately 95% of them seen only once. CD8+ and CD4+ T cells from blood underwent TCR beta sequencing, which was carried out in a high-throughput format. Relapsing-remitting disease, either stable or active, was present in the treatment-naive patients who were the multiple sclerosis controls. The V and J ends lost 0 bases and 0 bases, in that order; junction bases with no gene match: 7. CDR1 DFQATT and CDR2 SNEGSKA come from the germline V gene (reference sequence). The CDR3 contains 16 residues.

Sequencing was performed on CD8+ T cells from PBMCs. The chain employs TRBV20-1 and TRBJ1-2, with 7 positions matching TRBD1. This TCR derives from a human donor with multiple sclerosis. The CDR3 region has the DNA TGCAGTGCTAGAGATTATCCAGGGGGTCCTAACTATGGCTACACCTTC. This encodes CSARDYPGGPNYGYTF.